Listed below are T cell receptor beta chains from one sample, sequenced in a study of cytomegalovirus exposure and HLA in healthy donors. Only in-frame clones appear in the TCRdb table, and some are missing; sequencing was by immunoSEQ multiplex PCR. The sample totals 130,000 or so clones; its top ten clones hold around 2.4%. Sequenced input: PBMCs. The receptors here all came from a woman between 18 and 30 years old in good health and CMV-seronegative. The CDR3 runs from the conserved cysteine through the conserved F or W. D genes are given only for firm matches.

>TRBJ2-7|TRBD1|TRBV2
TGTGCCAGCCTAAGGGACAGGGGATCTTACGAGCAGTACTTC
CASLRDRGSYEQYF
>TRBJ1-3|.|TRBV19
TGTGCCAGTAGTAACCGGGGGGCCATCGGAAACACCATATATTTT
CASSNRGAIGNTIYF
>TRBJ1-2|.|TRBV7-2
TGTGCCAGCAGCACATCCTTCGGCAGGGAAGAGGGCTACACCTTC
CASSTSFGREEGYTF
>TRBJ1-5|.|TRBV4-2
TGTGCCAGCAGTCAAAAGGGGGACGGTAACAATCAGCCCCAGCATTTT
CASSQKGDGNNQPQHF
>TRBJ2-3|TRBD2|TRBV10-3
TGTGCCATCAGTATAACCGGGACTAGCGGTAACACAGATACGCAGTATTTT
CAISITGTSGNTDTQYF
>TRBJ2-5|.|TRBV18
TGTGCCAGCTCGCCGAGGGGCGGCAGGGGTGGGGAGACCCAGTACTTC
CASSPRGGRGGETQYF
>TRBJ1-4|.|TRBV6-1
TGTGCCAGCAGTTCACGGACTACGAGTGAAAAACTGTTTTTT
CASSSRTTSEKLFF
>TRBJ2-5|.|TRBV6-5
TGTGCCAGCAGCCGTCGCCCTGAGGGGACCCAGTACTTC
CASSRRPEGTQYF
>TRBJ2-6|TRBD1|TRBV19
TGTGCCAGCACCGGGACAGCTCAACCCTCTGGGGCCAACGTCCTGACTTTC
CASTGTAQPSGANVLTF
>TRBJ1-5|.|TRBV5-8
TGTGCCAGCAGCTTACAGGGTAGAGGAGATCAGCCCCAGCATTTT
CASSLQGRGDQPQHF
>TRBJ2-7|.|TRBV6-5
TGTGCCAGCAGGTCAACAGTATCCGAGCAGTACTTC
CASRSTVSEQYF
>TRBJ1-2|.|TRBV29-1
TGCAGCGTTGAGATGACTAGGGGCTACACCTTC
CSVEMTRGYTF
>TRBJ1-4|.|TRBV4-3
TGCGCCAGCAGCCAAGATTTGGGGGGTCCAACGGGGGAACTGTTTTTT
CASSQDLGGPTGELFF
>TRBJ2-7|TRBD1|TRBV11-2
TGTGCCAGCAGCTCTTGGTACAGGGGGGCCTTTTCCTACGAGCAGTACTTC
CASSSWYRGAFSYEQYF
>TRBJ1-5|.|TRBV7-2
TGTGCCAGTGCCGATCGCGGCAATCAGCCCCAGCATTTT
CASADRGNQPQHF
>TRBJ2-2|TRBD1|TRBV19
TGTGCCAGTAGGGCCGGGACAGGGAACACCGGGGAGCTGTTTTTT
CASRAGTGNTGELFF
>TRBJ2-1|TRBD2|TRBV15
TGTGCCACCAGCAGAGCGGGGACTAGCGGGAGCCCCGGTGAGCAGTTCTTC
CATSRAGTSGSPGEQFF
>TRBJ2-1|TRBD2|TRBV5-1
TGCGCCAGCAGCCTGGGACTAGCTGTAAACAATGAGCAGTTCTTC
CASSLGLAVNNEQFF
>TRBJ2-1|TRBD2|TRBV6-4
TGTGCCAGCAGTCCCTCCCTAGCGGGAGAGGGCGATGAGCAGTTCTTC
CASSPSLAGEGDEQFF
>TRBJ2-7|TRBD1|TRBV7-2
TGTGCCAGCAGCCGAGGGGACAGCTACTACGAGCAGTACTTC
CASSRGDSYYEQYF
>TRBJ2-1|.|TRBV11-2
TGTGCCAGCAGCTCGTCAGGGATCTACAATGAGCAGTTCTTC
CASSSSGIYNEQFF
>TRBJ2-1|.|TRBV29-1
TGCAGCGTTGAAGACCGGCAGGGGGGTAACAATGAGCAGTTCTTC
CSVEDRQGGNNEQFF
>TRBJ2-1|.|TRBV6-5
TGTGCCAGCAAGAGACGGGGGTGGGGTGAGCAGTTCTTC
CASKRRGWGEQFF
>TRBJ1-2|.|TRBV4-1
TGCGCCAGCAGCCCAAGACAGCCGCCCACATATGGCTACACCTTC
CASSPRQPPTYGYTF
>TRBJ2-7|TRBD2|TRBV7-2
TGTGCCAGCAGCTTAGGCCCTAGCGGGGGGTACGAGCAGTACTTC
CASSLGPSGGYEQYF
>TRBJ1-1|.|TRBV6-5
TGTGCCAGCAGTTACGGGTTCAGCGGGAACACTGAAGCTTTCTTT
CASSYGFSGNTEAFF
>TRBJ1-4|TRBD1|TRBV7-2
TGTGCCAGCAGCTTAACAGGGGGAAGGGAAAAACTGTTTTTT
CASSLTGGREKLFF
>TRBJ2-3|TRBD2|TRBV5-4
TGTGCCAGCAGCTCGGGCATAGCGGGAGGAGAGGCAGATACGCAGTATTTT
CASSSGIAGGEADTQYF
>TRBJ2-7|.|TRBV10-3
TGTGCCATCAGTGAGTTTCCCTCTCGGCAGTACTTC
CAISEFPSRQYF
>TRBJ2-7|TRBD1|TRBV7-3
TGTGCCAGCAGCTCCACCGGGACAGGGGACGAGCAGTACTTC
CASSSTGTGDEQYF
>TRBJ2-5|.|TRBV6-1
TGTGCCAGCAGTGGTCTCGCGGCTACTCTGGAGACCCAGTACTTC
CASSGLAATLETQYF
>TRBJ2-1|.|TRBV11-2
TGTGCCAGCAGCTCGACGGGGGATTACCATGAGCAGTTCTTC
CASSSTGDYHEQFF
>TRBJ2-3|TRBD2|TRBV6-4
TGTGCCAGCAGTGACTCGACGGGCGGGAGGAGAGATACGCAGTATTTT
CASSDSTGGRRDTQYF
>TRBJ1-5|TRBD1|TRBV19
TGTGCCAGTACTAACAGGGGAAATCAGCCCCAGCATTTT
CASTNRGNQPQHF
>TRBJ1-1|TRBD1|TRBV19
TGTGCCAGTAGATGGGGACAGGGTGAAGCTTTCTTT
CASRWGQGEAFF
>TRBJ2-3|TRBD1|TRBV4-1
TGCGCCAGCAGCCAAAGGGACAGCCTTAGCACAGATACGCAGTATTTT
CASSQRDSLSTDTQYF
>TRBJ1-3|.|TRBV6-1
TGTGCCAGCAGGAACGACAAAGGTGCTGGAAACACCATATATTTT
CASRNDKGAGNTIYF
>TRBJ2-5|.|TRBV7-2
TGTGCCAGCAGCGTTCGGGTTCAAGAGACCCAGTACTTC
CASSVRVQETQYF
>TRBJ2-1|TRBD1|TRBV7-8
TGTGCCAGCAGCACCAAGGGGGGACAGGGGGCCAATGAGCAGTTCTTC
CASSTKGGQGANEQFF
>TRBJ1-1|.|TRBV7-7
TGTGCTAGCAGCTTCTGGAGGGTTGGATTAAACACTGAAGCTTTCTTT
CASSFWRVGLNTEAFF
>TRBJ1-1|.|TRBV7-2
TGTGCCAGCAGCTTATACGGGGGGGTGGCTTTCTTT
CASSLYGGVAFF